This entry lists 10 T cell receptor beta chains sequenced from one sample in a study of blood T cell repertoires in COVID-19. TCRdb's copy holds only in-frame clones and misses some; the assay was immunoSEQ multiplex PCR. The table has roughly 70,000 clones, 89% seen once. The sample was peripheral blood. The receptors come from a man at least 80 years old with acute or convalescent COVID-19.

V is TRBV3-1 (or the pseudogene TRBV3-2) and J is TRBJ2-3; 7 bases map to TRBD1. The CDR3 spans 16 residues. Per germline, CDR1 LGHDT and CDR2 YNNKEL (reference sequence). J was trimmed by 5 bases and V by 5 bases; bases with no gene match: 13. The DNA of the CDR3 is TGTGCCAGCAGCGCGCGACAGGGACCCTCCGAAGATACGCAGTATTTT. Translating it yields CASSARQGPSEDTQYF.

The CDR3 is CASGIGTGGTGELFF. CDR3 DNA sequence: TGTGCTAGTGGCATCGGGACAGGAGGGACCGGGGAGCTGTTTTTT. The rearrangement uses TRBV12-5 and TRBJ2-2; 8 nucleotides match TRBD1. J lost 5 bases, V lost 6 bases, and 8 bases had no gene match. CDR1 is LGHNT, CDR2 FRNRAP, per germline. This CDR3 comprises 15 residues.

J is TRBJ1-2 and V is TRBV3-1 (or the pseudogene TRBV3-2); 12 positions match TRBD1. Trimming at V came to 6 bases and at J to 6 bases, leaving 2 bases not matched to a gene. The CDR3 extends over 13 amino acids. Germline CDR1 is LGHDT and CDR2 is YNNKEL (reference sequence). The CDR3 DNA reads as TGTGCCAGCAGGGGACAGGGGGCTGATGGCTACACCTTC. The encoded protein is CASRGQGADGYTF.

CDR3 sequence: CAWKPTVYSGNTIYF. For the CDR3, the DNA is TGTGCCTGGAAACCTACAGTTTACTCTGGAAACACCATATATTTT. The rearrangement links TRBV30 to TRBJ1-3; no definite D call. The CDR3 length is 15 residues. V lost 4 bases and J lost 0, with 13 bases in between. Germline V gives CDR1 GTSNPN, CDR2 SVGIG (reference sequence).

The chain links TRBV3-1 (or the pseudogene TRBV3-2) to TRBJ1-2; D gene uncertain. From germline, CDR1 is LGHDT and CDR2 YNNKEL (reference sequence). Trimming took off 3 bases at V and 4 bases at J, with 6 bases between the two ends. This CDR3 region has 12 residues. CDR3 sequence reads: CASSQAPYGYTF. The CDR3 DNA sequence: TGTGCCAGCAGCCAGGCCCCCTATGGCTACACCTTC.

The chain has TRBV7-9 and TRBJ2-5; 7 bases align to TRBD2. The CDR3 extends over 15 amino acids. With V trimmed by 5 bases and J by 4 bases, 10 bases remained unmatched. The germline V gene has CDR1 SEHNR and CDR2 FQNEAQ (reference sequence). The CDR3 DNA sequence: TGTGCCAGCAGCGGCACCCGGGACTATACAGAGACCCAGTACTTC. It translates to CASSGTRDYTETQYF.

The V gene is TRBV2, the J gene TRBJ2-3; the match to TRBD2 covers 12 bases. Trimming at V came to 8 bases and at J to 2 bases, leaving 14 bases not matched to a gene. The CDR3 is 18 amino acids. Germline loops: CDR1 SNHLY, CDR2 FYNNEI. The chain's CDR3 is CASGIPQGLAGFTDTQYF. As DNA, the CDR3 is TGTGCCAGCGGCATACCTCAAGGACTAGCGGGGTTCACAGATACGCAGTATTTT.

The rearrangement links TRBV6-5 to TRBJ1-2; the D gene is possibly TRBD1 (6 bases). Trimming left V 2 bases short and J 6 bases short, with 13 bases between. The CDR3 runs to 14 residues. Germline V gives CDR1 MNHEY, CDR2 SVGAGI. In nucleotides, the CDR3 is TGTGCCAGCAGTTACGGCGGGGGGCGGAATGGCTACACCTTC. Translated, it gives CASSYGGGRNGYTF.

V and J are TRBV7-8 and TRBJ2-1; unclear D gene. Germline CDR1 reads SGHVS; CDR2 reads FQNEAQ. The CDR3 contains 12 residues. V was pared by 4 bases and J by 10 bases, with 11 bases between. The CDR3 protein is CASSSPSREQFF. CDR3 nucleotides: TGTGCCAGCAGCTCCCCCTCCCGGGAGCAGTTCTTC. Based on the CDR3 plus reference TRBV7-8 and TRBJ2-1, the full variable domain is GAGVSQSPRYKVAKRGQDVALRCDPISGHVSLFWYQQALGQGPEFLTYFQNEAQLDKSGLPSDRFFAERPEGSVSTLKIQRTQQEDSAVYLCASSSPSREQFFGPGTRLTVL.

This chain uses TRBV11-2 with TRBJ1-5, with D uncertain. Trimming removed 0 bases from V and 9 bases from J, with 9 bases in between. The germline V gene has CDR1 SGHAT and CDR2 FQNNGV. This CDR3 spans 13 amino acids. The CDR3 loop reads CASSLDLGRPQHF. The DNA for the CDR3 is TGTGCCAGCAGCTTAGATCTCGGGAGGCCCCAGCATTTT.